The clone carrying this TCR beta chain was seen repeatedly, ten times or more. The antigen is unknown. The data derive from a study of T cell repertoires in cytomegalovirus infection. Study-wide background: It can be stated that public TCR beta signatures indicated CMV infection as well as a matching HLA type.

General study results and limits: Cumulative public TCR beta family frequency identified carriers of CMV plus the relevant HLA. The ex vivo response was dominated by HLA-C-restricted CMV-specific TCR beta clonotypes.

TCRdb redid the calling of the reads with MiXCR, one entry per CDR3 protein. The sample has roughly 230,000 distinct CDR3 sequences; about a sixth are singletons. The V gene lost 8 bases and the J gene lost 1 base, with 8 bases spanning the gap. The V gene's germline CDR1 is KGHSH and CDR2 LQKENI. The CDR3 consists of 12 residues. This receptor was taken from a human donor in good health (CMV status not recorded). Some clones in this sample may be carry-over from other donors' samples. Sequencing was performed on CD8+ T cells from PBMCs. V usage is TRBV18 and J usage is TRBJ2-5; D is ambiguous. DNA for the CDR3: TGTGCCAGCAGCCCCCCCCAAGAGACCCAGTACTTC. Amino acids: CASSPPQETQYF.